Sequencing of this T cell receptor beta chain was carried out in a study of identical twins. The V gene end was trimmed by 1 base and the J gene end by 0 bases; junction bases not matched to a gene: 3. Germline loops: CDR1 PRHDT, CDR2 FYEKMQ (reference sequence). The CDR3 runs to 16 residues. This clonotype was counted a few times. Its specificity is unknown. The cDNA had a unique molecular identifier and a template-switch universal primer site. MiXCR, applied by TCRdb to the 5' RACE reads, yields one record per CDR3 protein. In the table there are some 1,700,000 distinct CDR3 sequences, under 35% of which are singletons. Study conclusions and caveats: Twins showed weaker excess sharing in their beta out-of-frame sequences.

The sequenced material came from cord blood. This sequence was found in a newborn girl in good health. V and J are TRBV13 and TRBJ2-5, with TRBD1 identical over 9 bases. The CDR3 region is CASSLVGTGYQETQYF. The CDR3, as DNA: TGTGCCAGCAGCTTAGTAGGGACAGGGTACCAAGAGACCCAGTACTTC. Complete variable domain (other parts from reference TRBV13 and TRBJ2-5): AAGVIQSPRHLIKEKRETATLKCYPIPRHDTVYWYQQGPGQDPQFLISFYEKMQSDKGSIPDRFSAQQFSDYHSELNMSSLELGDSALYFCASSLVGTGYQETQYFGPGTRLLVL.